The 21 T cell receptor beta chains reported below all come from one sample, sequenced in a study of beta chain features in type 1 diabetes. Their specific antigens are unknown. Whole-study results and caveats: The study found moderately but significantly shorter TCRB CDR3s in all four CD4+ subsets of Type 1 diabetes patients.

Of the isolated RNA, all was reverse transcribed, and so the sequenced material was expressed TCRB transcripts. Produced via immunoSEQ multiplex PCR; TCRdb's table is partial and in-frame only. The sample lists some 270,000 clones, about a tenth occurring once. Material: naive CD4+ T cells from blood. Receptors originate from a man aged 25 to 40 with type 1 diabetes.

In this sample, this clone turned up a few times. CDR3 region: CASRLGQGIYGYTF. The CDR3 nucleotides read TGCGCCAGCAGGCTAGGACAGGGGATCTATGGCTACACCTTC. V gene TRBV10-2 combines with J gene TRBJ1-2; TRBD1 matches at 9 bases. The CDR3 runs 14 residues. The germline gives CDR1 WSHSY, CDR2 SAAADI. Losses at the gene ends were 6 bases for V and 4 bases for J; bases not matched to a gene: 6.

This clone was observed a handful of times. The V call is TRBV5-4, the J call TRBJ1-1; 10 nucleotides align to TRBD1. Germline V gene lookup returns CDR1 SGHNT and CDR2 YYREEE (reference sequence). There are 18 residues in the CDR3. V was clipped by 1 base and J by 5 bases; unmatched bases: 14. The CDR3 DNA is TGTGCCAGCAGCTTGCTCCCGGGGACAGGGGAAGGGGAGACTGAAGCTTTCTTT. It yields the protein CASSLLPGTGEGETEAFF. Looking up the rest from reference TRBV5-4 and TRBJ1-1 gives the full variable domain: ETGVTQSPTHLIKTRGQQVTLRCSSQSGHNTVSWYQQALGQGPQFIFQYYREEENGRGNFPPRFSGLQFPNYSSELNVNALELDDSALYLCASSLLPGTGEGETEAFFGQGTRLTVV.

This clone was picked up a small number of times. The rearrangement uses TRBV25-1 and TRBJ2-3; D is ambiguous. Germline V gives CDR1 MGHDK, CDR2 SYGVNS. Trimming shortened V by 1 base and J by 5 bases, and 4 bases separated the two germline ends. CDR3 length: 12 residues. CDR3 in DNA: TGTGCCAGCAGTGAATCCGGAGATACGCAGTATTTT. This encodes CASSESGDTQYF.

This clone was observed a few times. This chain joins TRBV29-1 and TRBJ1-6; 9 bases fit TRBD1. V lost 7 bases to trimming and J lost 6 bases; unmatched junction nucleotides: 4. The CDR3 spans 13 residues. Looked up from germline, CDR1 is SQVTM and CDR2 is ANQGSEA. CDR3 residues: CSAGQGANSPLHF. The CDR3 DNA sequence: TGCAGCGCGGGACAGGGTGCTAATTCACCCCTCCACTTT.

The chain has TRBV18 and TRBJ1-5; the D is unclear. Germline loops: CDR1 KGHSH, CDR2 LQKENI. V was shortened by 1 base and J by 0 bases, with 4 bases between the two germline ends. This CDR3 is built from 14 residues. CDR3 in DNA: TGTGCCAGCTCACCACGTTATAGCAATCAGCCCCAGCATTTT. Amino acids: CASSPRYSNQPQHF. The full variable domain, rest sourced from reference TRBV18 and TRBJ1-5, is NAGVMQNPRHLVRRRGQEARLRCSPMKGHSHVYWYRQLPEEGLKFMVYLQKENIIDESGMPKERFSAEFPKEGPSILRIQQVVRGDSAAYFCASSPRYSNQPQHFGDGTRLSIL.

This rearrangement joins TRBV7-2 to TRBJ2-5; D is undetermined. This CDR3 has 13 amino acids. V was trimmed by 4 bases and J by 3 bases, leaving 9 bases between them. Germline V gene lookup returns CDR1 SGHTA and CDR2 FQGNSA. The CDR3 DNA reads as TGTGCCAGCAGCTCCTACCGGGAAGAGACCCAGTACTTC. Translated, it gives CASSSYREETQYF.

There are a few counts of this clone. The chain recombines TRBV5-4 with TRBJ1-6, with 8 bases fitting TRBD1. V trimming: 3 bases; J trimming: 10 bases; junction bases outside the gene matches: 6. Per germline, CDR1 SGHNT and CDR2 YYREEE (reference sequence). CDR3 length: 14 amino acids. CDR3 in amino acids: CASSSTGESSPLHF. The CDR3 bases are TGTGCCAGCAGCTCGACAGGGGAGAGCTCACCCCTCCACTTT.

J is TRBJ2-7 and V is TRBV7-6; tentative D call: TRBD1 (6 bases). Trimming pared 5 bases from V and 0 bases from J, leaving 11 bases between. Germline V gene data show CDR1 as SGHVS and CDR2 as FNYEAQ. The CDR3 is made up of 14 amino acids. CDR3: CASSPQGISYEQYF. The CDR3 DNA follows: TGTGCCAGCAGCCCACAGGGCATCTCCTACGAGCAGTACTTC.

The chain recombines TRBV27 with TRBJ1-4; maybe TRBD1 (5 bases). CDR1 MNHEY and CDR2 SMNVEV come from the germline V gene (reference sequence). This CDR3 comprises 14 residues. V lost 5 bases and J lost 0, with 7 bases in between. This CDR3 reads CASSRTTTNEKLFF. For the CDR3, the DNA is TGTGCCAGCAGTAGGACAACAACTAATGAAAAACTGTTTTTT. The full variable domain, in which reference TRBV27 and TRBJ1-4 provide the parts outside the CDR3, is EAQVTQNPRYLITVTGKKLTVTCSQNMNHEYMSWYRQDPGLGLRQIYYSMNVEVTDKGDVPEGYKVSRKEKRNFPLILESPSPNQTSLYFCASSRTTTNEKLFFGSGTQLSVL.

This clone was found a few times. The gene calls are TRBV18 and TRBJ1-1, with D hard to call. The CDR3 loop spans 15 amino acids. The germline gives CDR1 KGHSH, CDR2 LQKENI. V was shortened by 3 bases and J by 1 base, with 12 bases between the two germline ends. The CDR3: CASSPEMGWNTEAFF. CDR3 DNA sequence: TGTGCCAGCTCACCGGAGATGGGTTGGAACACTGAAGCTTTCTTT.

In this sample, this clone turned up a few times. J is TRBJ2-7 and V is TRBV19, with D possibly matching TRBD1 (6 bases). The CDR3 totals 14 residues. Per the germline V gene, CDR1 is LNHDA and CDR2 is SQIVND (reference sequence). Deletions cut 4 bases from V and 2 bases from J, with 12 bases between. The CDR3 sequence is CASSRKQGTYEQYF. CDR3 DNA: TGTGCCAGTAGTAGAAAACAGGGTACCTACGAGCAGTACTTC.

The chain uses TRBV11-1 and TRBJ2-5, with TRBD1 matching 9 bases. The CDR3 sequence is 14 residues long. Unmatched junction bases numbered 4, after V lost 4 bases and J lost 4 bases. CDR1 and CDR2 (germline): SGHAT, FQDESV (reference sequence). The CDR3 region is CASSSGQGRETQYF. In DNA form, the CDR3 reads TGTGCCAGCAGCTCGGGACAGGGAAGAGAGACCCAGTACTTC. Filled out from reference TRBV11-1 and TRBJ2-5, the complete variable domain reads EAEVAQSPRYKITEKSQAVAFWCDPISGHATLYWYRQILGQGPELLVQFQDESVVDDSQLPKDRFSAERLKGVDSTLKIQPAELGDSAMYLCASSSGQGRETQYFGPGTRLLVL.

The table lists this clone with a few counts. This chain uses TRBV13 with TRBJ2-1; a weak D match, TRBD1 (6 bases). The CDR3 consists of 13 residues. Trimming left V 4 bases short and J 7 bases short, with 11 bases between. Germline V lookup: CDR1 PRHDT, CDR2 FYEKMQ (reference sequence). The CDR3, as DNA: TGTGCCAGCAGCTATACAGGGTATAATGAGCAGTTCTTC. Protein sequence: CASSYTGYNEQFF.

This clone occurred a few times. The rearrangement links TRBV9 to TRBJ1-6; D call uncertain. From germline, CDR1 is SGDLS and CDR2 YYNGEE. This CDR3 has 17 amino acids. Trimming pared 3 bases from V and 0 bases from J, leaving 13 bases between. This CDR3 is CASSGPKESSYNSPLHF. In DNA form, the CDR3 reads TGTGCCAGCAGCGGCCCTAAAGAGAGCTCCTATAATTCACCCCTCCACTTT.

V usage is TRBV19 and J usage is TRBJ2-2; 10 positions agree with TRBD2. V shed 7 bases, J shed 3 bases, and the junction held 2 bases outside the gene matches. Germline CDR1 LNHDA, CDR2 SQIVND (reference sequence). The CDR3 has 14 residues. CDR3 bases: TGTGCCAGTACGGGACTAGCGTACACCGGGGAGCTGTTTTTT. It encodes CASTGLAYTGELFF.

This clone was detected only a few times. The CDR3 bases are TGTGCCAGCAGCGTAGAGAGCGGGGGGGCGCCGCAGTATTTT. Translating gives CASSVESGGAPQYF. The V call is TRBV9, the J call TRBJ2-3; 10 bases match TRBD2. CDR1 is SGDLS, CDR2 YYNGEE, per germline. The ends lost 0 bases at V and 10 bases at J; junction bases unmatched: 5. The CDR3 contains 14 residues.

The chain couples TRBV7-3 to TRBJ2-1, with 8 positions matching TRBD2. The germline gives CDR1 SGHTA, CDR2 FQGTGA. This CDR3 spans 15 amino acids. V gave up 5 bases and J gave up 3 bases; unmatched junction bases: 6. The CDR3 loop reads CASSPTGGFYNEQFF. Written as DNA, the CDR3 is TGTGCCAGCAGCCCAACGGGGGGGTTCTACAATGAGCAGTTCTTC.

This sequence joins TRBV4-2 and TRBJ2-5; TRBD2 matches at 7 bases. The CDR3 spans 13 residues. The J segment lost 5 bases and the V segment lost 4 bases, leaving 4 bases of the junction unmatched. In germline, CDR1 is LGHNA, CDR2 YNFKEQ. The CDR3 here is CASSPGLEETQYF. The CDR3 DNA reads as TGTGCCAGCAGCCCCGGACTAGAGGAGACCCAGTACTTC.

This clone was observed a few times. This rearrangement joins TRBV4-1 to TRBJ2-6; 7 bases agree with TRBD2. The germline CDR1 and CDR2 sequences are MGHRA and YSYEKL. The CDR3 spans 17 residues. The V gene end was trimmed by 6 bases and the J gene end by 0 bases; junction bases not matched to a gene: 8. The CDR3 region has the DNA TGCGCCAGCAGTCCCGGACTAGTGAGCTCTGGGGCCAACGTCCTGACTTTC. Its translation: CASSPGLVSSGANVLTF.

This chain joins TRBV6-4 and TRBJ2-2; D is ambiguous. V was trimmed by 3 bases and J by 2 bases, leaving 7 bases between them. The germline V gene has CDR1 MRHNA and CDR2 SNTAGT. CDR3 length: 14 residues. The DNA of the CDR3 is TGTGCCAGCAGTGAACAGTACAACACCGGGGAGCTGTTTTTT. Encoded protein: CASSEQYNTGELFF.

The chain uses TRBV5-6 and TRBJ1-4; D uncertain. Germline V gene sequence: CDR1 SGHDT, CDR2 YYEEEE. V was trimmed by 6 bases and J by 8 bases, leaving 17 bases between them. The CDR3 contains 14 residues. For the CDR3, the DNA is TGTGCCAGCATCCACCGAAAAATAGAGGAAAAACTGTTTTTT. This encodes CASIHRKIEEKLFF.